This passage covers 12 T cell receptor beta chains from one sample sequenced in a study of T cells in Graves' hyperthyroidism and ophthalmopathy. Amplification targeted TCR beta CDR3 regions from RNA transcripts. A set of HTBI primers served as the primers for a first-round RT-PCR of the TCR CDR3. One entry per CDR3 protein, called by TCRdb with MiXCR from the multiplex PCR reads. The repertoire consists of around 340,000 distinct CDR3 sequences, with approximately 14% occurring once and the leading ten covering 20% to 25%. The sample taken for sequencing was blood. These TCRs come from a young woman with Graves' hyperthyroidism.

This clonotype was recorded many times. V gene TRBV20-1 combines with J gene TRBJ2-7; no reliable D call. In germline, CDR1 is DFQATT, CDR2 SNEGSKA (reference sequence). This CDR3 is 14 amino acids long. The V gene lost 6 bases and the J gene lost 4 bases, with 19 bases spanning the gap. Here the CDR3 DNA reads TGCAGTGCCCATCTTATGCGAGCCTCGTACGAGCAGTACTTC. This codes for CSAHLMRASYEQYF.

This clonotype was recorded at least ten times. V usage is TRBV28 and J usage is TRBJ1-2, with 8 bases matching TRBD1. Trimming removed 7 bases from V and 4 bases from J; junction bases left unmatched: 11. The CDR3 consists of 15 residues. The germline CDR1 and CDR2 sequences are MDHEN and SYDVKM. This CDR3 is CASNPQGASIYGYTF. The CDR3 DNA is TGTGCCAGCAACCCCCAGGGGGCTAGTATCTATGGCTACACCTTC.

V gene TRBV12-3 or TRBV12-4 combines with J gene TRBJ2-4, with 7 bases aligning to TRBD1. The CDR3 loop spans 17 amino acids. Trimming removed 4 bases from V and 1 base from J; junction bases left unmatched: 10. Written as DNA, the CDR3 is TGTGCCAGCAGTTATCGACAGGGTTTGGGGGCCAAAAACATTCAGTACTTC. This codes for CASSYRQGLGAKNIQYF.

This clonotype was observed at least ten times. This rearrangement joins TRBV12-3 or TRBV12-4 to TRBJ2-3, with a possible D match to TRBD2 (5 bases). The CDR3 runs 12 residues. V was cut by 6 bases and J by 7 bases, with 11 bases left in between. The CDR3 region has the DNA TGTGCCAGCAGCCCAGGCGGGTATACGCAGTATTTT. Protein product: CASSPGGYTQYF.

This clonotype appeared many times. This chain connects TRBV28 to TRBJ1-1, with TRBD1 identical over 9 bases. The V gene end was trimmed by 4 bases and the J gene end by 4 bases; junction bases not matched to a gene: 10. Germline CDR1 and CDR2: MDHEN and SYDVKM. The CDR3 is made up of 16 amino acids. The CDR3 DNA reads as TGTGCCAGCAGTTCTCCGGGACAGGGAATGAGCACTGAAGCTTTCTTT. This encodes CASSSPGQGMSTEAFF.

In its sample, this clonotype was seen many times. The chain uses TRBV6-1 and TRBJ2-4; D gene ambiguous. The CDR3 runs to 12 residues. Germline CDR1 reads MNHNS; CDR2 reads SASEGT. V gave up 5 bases and J gave up 7 bases, with 9 bases separating them. The CDR3 region has the DNA TGTGCCAGCAGTTCCGACCGTAACATTCAGTACTTC. Amino acids: CASSSDRNIQYF.

This clonotype showed up many times. The gene calls are TRBV20-1 and TRBJ2-7; 8 bases map to TRBD1. This CDR3 comprises 14 residues. Trimming cost V 5 bases and J 0 bases; bases outside gene matches: 6. CDR1 is DFQATT and CDR2 is SNEGSKA in the germline V gene (reference sequence). In nucleotides, the CDR3 is TGCAGTGCTCAACCACAGGGGGTCTCCTACGAGCAGTACTTC. As protein: CSAQPQGVSYEQYF.

The chain employs TRBV19 and TRBJ2-1, with a tentative D call TRBD1 (6 bases). CDR3 length: 16 residues. V lost 0 bases and J 0 bases, leaving 9 bases between the germline ends. Germline V lookup: CDR1 LNHDA, CDR2 SQIVND (reference sequence). CDR3 protein: CASSIEQGYSYNEQFF. The CDR3 nucleotides read TGTGCCAGTAGTATAGAGCAGGGGTACTCCTACAATGAGCAGTTCTTC.

This clonotype was observed a single time. The chain employs TRBV3-1 and TRBJ2-4; 7 nucleotides line up with TRBD1. Germline CDR1 is LGHDT and CDR2 is YNNKEL (reference sequence). The CDR3 spans 16 residues. V was clipped by 4 bases and J by 0 bases; unmatched bases: 6. CDR3 residues: CASSRRQGIAKNIQYF. As DNA, the CDR3 is TGTGCCAGCAGCCGCAGACAGGGCATAGCCAAAAACATTCAGTACTTC.

This clonotype was detected ten times or more. The chain recombines TRBV7-8 with TRBJ1-4; 10 bases agree with TRBD1. With V trimmed by 5 bases and J by 0 bases, 9 bases remained unmatched. Germline V gene lookup returns CDR1 SGHVS and CDR2 FQNEAQ. The CDR3 is 18 amino acids. The chain's CDR3 is CASSRNRQGAATNEKLFF. Written as DNA, the CDR3 is TGTGCCAGCAGCCGAAACCGACAGGGGGCTGCAACTAATGAAAAACTGTTTTTT.

Of note for this clonotype: Given a much more abundant clone one base away, this may be a read error. The genes are TRBV12-3 or TRBV12-4 and TRBJ2-4; 7 bases are a match to TRBD2. The CDR3 consists of 13 residues. Losses at the gene ends were 6 bases for V and 8 bases for J; bases not matched to a gene: 7. CDR3: CASRYSAGDIQYF. The DNA for the CDR3 is TGTGCCAGCAGGTACAGCGCGGGGGACATTCAGTACTTC.

This clonotype was recorded many times. The CDR3 is CATVRAGANTGELFF. Here the CDR3 DNA reads TGTGCCACCGTTAGAGCGGGAGCCAACACCGGGGAGCTGTTTTTT. The chain uses TRBV28 and TRBJ2-2, with 8 positions matching TRBD2. J was trimmed by 2 bases and V by 10 bases; bases with no gene match: 9. Germline assignment: CDR1 MDHEN and CDR2 SYDVKM. The CDR3 sequence is 15 residues long.